The clone carrying this T cell receptor beta chain occurred many times. These data belong to a study of spatial heterogeneity in lung cancer. The time point was: blood at routine non-recurrence follow-up after resection. The input material, whole RNA from tumor, nontumor lung or frozen PBMC, was sequenced unsorted. TCRdb processed the 5' RACE reads anew with MiXCR; each CDR3 protein has one entry. The repertoire holds about 36,000 distinct CDR3 sequences, about 7.6% seen once, with 9.4% in the top ten. Sequencing was performed on PBMCs, taken at follow-up. The receptor's source is a male donor with early-stage non-small cell lung cancer.

The CDR3 region is CASSPGTAPNQPQHF. The CDR3 DNA sequence: TGTGCCAGCAGCCCCGGGACAGCGCCTAATCAGCCCCAGCATTTT. This rearrangement joins TRBV7-9 to TRBJ1-5; 7 bases line up with TRBD1. This CDR3 spans 15 amino acids. Germline loops: CDR1 SEHNR, CDR2 FQNEAQ (reference sequence). The ends lost 5 bases at V and 4 bases at J; junction bases unmatched: 8.